These T cell receptor beta chains were read from a single sample in a study of T-cell memory formation after mild COVID-19. TCRdb re-called the 5' RACE reads with MiXCR, one entry per CDR3 protein. The sample records over 400,000 distinct CDR3 sequences, about a quarter being singletons. The sample was PBMCs or a T cell subset sorted from them (not recorded which). The source is an adult woman who had mild COVID-19 (a few samples of this study predate the infection). Cell type and time point are not known. CDR3s include the opening cysteine and the closing phenylalanine or tryptophan. The D gene is left open where the match is weak.

TRBD2,TRBV12-3/TRBV12-4,TRBJ2-1,CASSPGTSGMNEQFF
TRBD2,TRBV14,TRBJ2-1,CASSVSGDSYNEQFF
-,TRBV11-2,TRBJ2-2,CASSFSAVAGELFF
-,TRBV9,TRBJ2-7,CASSVTTALIYEQYF
-,TRBV4-1,TRBJ2-6,CASSQFSGAGANVLTF
TRBD1,TRBV5-1,TRBJ1-1,CASSWTGVSTEAFF
TRBD2,TRBV5-1,TRBJ2-5,CASSPQARGGRETQYF
-,TRBV28,TRBJ2-7,CASSFTSFFPYEQYF
-,TRBV12-3/TRBV12-4,TRBJ2-5,CASSPPVGTQYF
-,TRBV28,TRBJ2-5,CASSFPSGTQYF